The 26 T cell receptor beta chains presented below share a single source sample, sequenced in a study of patients and donors after allogeneic stem cell transplantation. TCRdb recomputed calls from the RT-PCR reads with MiXCR, one row per CDR3 protein. The sample yields 400,000 to 500,000 distinct CDR3 sequences, 16% seen once. Sequencing was done on a sample of blood, either unsorted or a sorted T cell fraction (not recorded which). The receptors here all came from a human donor who was either an allogeneic HSCT recipient or a stem cell or donor lymphocyte infusion donor (not recorded which). It is not recorded whose cells these are; they may come from a transplant donor.

This clonotype was detected many times. This chain connects TRBV9 to TRBJ1-1, with a tentative D call TRBD1 (6 bases). V lost 3 bases, J lost 8 bases, and 11 bases lay in between. Germline CDR1 is SGDLS and CDR2 is YYNGEE. The CDR3 contains 12 residues. The CDR3 sequence: CASSAHREEAFF. In DNA form, the CDR3 reads TGTGCCAGCAGCGCGCACAGGGAAGAAGCTTTCTTT.

This clonotype was detected only a few times. V and J are TRBV5-6 and TRBJ1-5, with D unresolved. Looked up from germline, CDR1 is SGHDT and CDR2 is YYEEEE. The CDR3 has 14 amino acids. Trimming took 0 bases from V and 6 from J, leaving 10 bases between them. CDR3 nucleotide sequence: TGTGCCAGCAGCTTGGAAGGGTATGGTCAGCCCCAGCATTTT. Amino acids: CASSLEGYGQPQHF.

This clonotype was counted ten times or more. The J gene is TRBJ2-3, the V gene TRBV12-3 or TRBV12-4; D perhaps matches TRBD2 (6 bases). CDR3 length: 15 residues. V lost 6 bases and J 0 bases, leaving 13 bases between the germline ends. CDR3 coding DNA: TGTGCCAGCAGACTAGCCCCCTATAGCACAGATACGCAGTATTTT. Translation gives CASRLAPYSTDTQYF.

This clonotype occurred a few times. The rearrangement uses TRBV6-2 or TRBV6-3 and TRBJ1-1; D possibly corresponds to TRBD1 (6 bases). V shed 6 bases and J shed 5 bases, with 25 bases lying between them. CDR1 is MNHEY, CDR2 SVGEGT, per germline. This CDR3 contains 17 residues. CDR3: CASSRGGLGPGGTEAFF. CDR3 sequence (DNA): TGTGCCAGCAGCAGGGGAGGACTGGGACCCGGAGGAACTGAAGCTTTCTTT.

This clonotype was detected a few times. The chain uses TRBV3-1 and TRBJ2-1; possible D gene TRBD2, 5 bases. In germline, CDR1 is LGHDT, CDR2 YNNKEL (reference sequence). There are 17 residues in the CDR3. V lost 2 bases to trimming and J lost 5 bases, with 19 bases between them. The CDR3 spells CASSQRRRRGRNNEQFF. DNA for the CDR3: TGTGCCAGCAGCCAACGTCGACGCAGAGGGAGAAACAATGAGCAGTTCTTC.

This clonotype came up a few times. V usage is TRBV20-1 and J usage is TRBJ2-1; 11 bases match TRBD2. The CDR3 is 14 amino acids. Germline-derived CDR1 and CDR2 are DFQATT and SNEGSKA (reference sequence). With 3 bases clipped from V and 8 bases from J, the junction kept 6 bases outside the gene matches. In DNA form, the CDR3 reads TGCAGTGCTAGGCCTAGCGGGGGGACCGATGAGCAGTTCTTC. Translation gives CSARPSGGTDEQFF.

CDR3 in amino acids: CASSDSRPSGSYTYNEQFF. The CDR3 DNA reads TGTGCCAGCAGTGACTCGAGGCCTAGCGGGTCATACACCTACAATGAGCAGTTCTTC. V gene TRBV6-4 combines with J gene TRBJ2-1, with 8 bases identical to TRBD2. CDR3 length: 19 amino acids. Germline CDR1 and CDR2: MRHNA and SNTAGT. The V segment lost 0 bases and the J segment 2 bases; nucleotides outside the gene matches: 12.

V is TRBV4-3 and J is TRBJ1-1; weak D call: TRBD1 (5 bases). V lost 7 bases to trimming and J lost 0 bases, with 18 bases between them. This CDR3 has 16 amino acids. Per the germline V gene, CDR1 is LGHNA and CDR2 is YSLEER. The CDR3 coding sequence is TGCGCCAGCATCCCACGTGTTTGGGGGATGAACACTGAAGCTTTCTTT. It is translated as CASIPRVWGMNTEAFF.

V and J are TRBV21-1 and TRBJ2-7; the D call in the table, TRBD1, was not verified against the DNA. TRBV21-1 is annotated as a pseudogene. The CDR3 is 12 residues long. CDR3 DNA: TGTGCCAGCAGCGGAATCCCTGGGGAGCAGTACTTC. It specifies CASSGIPGEQYF.

CDR3 DNA: TGCAGTGCTTCAAACACAACGAACTATGGCTACACCTTC. This encodes CSASNTTNYGYTF. This chain links TRBV20-1 with TRBJ1-2; unclear D gene. The CDR3 is 13 amino acids. Per germline, CDR1 DFQATT and CDR2 SNEGSKA (reference sequence). V was trimmed by 5 bases and J by 2 bases, leaving 12 bases between them.

The chain couples TRBV7-9 to TRBJ2-3; TRBD1 agrees at 7 bases. The CDR3 sequence is 15 residues long. V was pared by 5 bases and J by 2 bases, with 7 bases of the junction left unmatched. Per the germline V gene, CDR1 is SEHNR and CDR2 is FQNEAQ (reference sequence). CDR3 loop: CASSPTGQFTDTQYF. The CDR3 coding sequence is TGTGCCAGCAGCCCGACGGGACAGTTCACAGATACGCAGTATTTT.

The chain joins TRBV4-1 to TRBJ2-3; 11 positions agree with TRBD1. The trim removed 0 bases at V and 6 bases at J, leaving 2 bases unmatched. The germline CDR1 and CDR2 sequences are MGHRA and YSYEKL. This CDR3 spans 15 amino acids. The CDR3 coding sequence is TGCGCCAGCAGCCAAGACGGGACAGGGGGGGATACGCAGTATTTT. Residues: CASSQDGTGGDTQYF.

This clonotype was observed a handful of times. The rearrangement joins TRBV7-6 to TRBJ1-4; D gene unclear. The CDR3 sequence is 13 residues long. Germline-derived CDR1 and CDR2 are SGHVS and FNYEAQ. Trimming removed 5 bases from V and 7 bases from J, with 11 bases in between. The CDR3 spells CASSLTVTEKLFF. CDR3 sequence (DNA): TGTGCCAGCAGCCTGACCGTGACTGAAAAACTGTTTTTT.

CDR3 in DNA: TGTGCCAGCAGTTACTTACAGGGGGCGCAGACCTACGAGCAGTACTTC. Its protein is CASSYLQGAQTYEQYF. The chain combines TRBV6-5 with TRBJ2-7; 9 bases fit TRBD1. Germline assignment: CDR1 MNHEY and CDR2 SVGAGI. Losses at the gene ends were 1 base for V and 2 bases for J; bases not matched to a gene: 6. This CDR3 is 16 amino acids long.

The V call is TRBV7-9, the J call TRBJ2-6; no clear D. The CDR3 runs 17 residues. V lost 2 bases, J lost 3 bases, and 14 bases lay in between. CDR1 is SEHNR, CDR2 FQNEAQ, per germline (reference sequence). Here the CDR3 DNA reads TGTGCCAGCAGCTTATGGGCCGCTAAAGGTGGGGCCAACGTCCTGACTTTC. Translated: CASSLWAAKGGANVLTF.

The V and J genes are TRBV11-2 and TRBJ2-1; the match to TRBD1 covers 9 bases. V gave up 8 bases and J gave up 3 bases; unmatched junction bases: 8. This CDR3 spans 15 amino acids. CDR1 and CDR2 from the germline V gene are SGHAT and FQNNGV. The DNA of the CDR3 is TGTGCCAGCTCAGGAGGACAGGGGTTCTACAATGAGCAGTTCTTC. Protein product: CASSGGQGFYNEQFF.

The V and J genes are TRBV11-3 and TRBJ2-1; 9 bases map to TRBD2. CDR1 SGHNT and CDR2 YENEEA come from the germline V gene. V shed 5 bases and J 8 bases; nucleotides not matched to a gene: 13. The CDR3 consists of 16 residues. The CDR3 nucleotides are TGTGCCAGCAGCCCCCTTGCGGGAGGGCCGCTCGATGAGCAGTTCTTC. This encodes CASSPLAGGPLDEQFF.

The gene calls are TRBV7-9 and TRBJ1-2; D gene uncertain. The CDR3 totals 13 residues. The germline gives CDR1 SEHNR, CDR2 FQNEAQ (reference sequence). The V end was cut by 5 bases, the J end by 4 bases, with 11 bases between. CDR3 nucleotides: TGTGCCAGCAGCCCTCGACATTCCTATGGCTACACCTTC. Encoded protein: CASSPRHSYGYTF.

The chain is built from TRBV5-1 and TRBJ2-2, with D unresolved. V shed 3 bases and J shed 2 bases, with 11 bases lying between them. The CDR3 is made up of 15 amino acids. Per the germline V gene, CDR1 is SGHRS and CDR2 is YFSETQ. Here the CDR3 reads CASSSSGPNTGELFF. The CDR3, as DNA: TGCGCCAGCAGCTCTAGTGGCCCAAACACCGGGGAGCTGTTTTTT.

V usage is TRBV6-1 and J usage is TRBJ1-1; D may be TRBD1 (6 bases). V lost 5 bases to trimming and J lost 8 bases, with 15 bases between them. This CDR3 is 13 amino acids long. Per the germline V gene, CDR1 is MNHNS and CDR2 is SASEGT. As DNA, the CDR3 is TGTGCCAGCAGTCAACCAGGGACATTCGAAGCTTTCTTT. Encoded protein: CASSQPGTFEAFF.

This chain uses TRBV20-1 with TRBJ2-2, with 8 bases identical to TRBD2. CDR1 DFQATT and CDR2 SNEGSKA come from the germline V gene (reference sequence). V was pared by 7 bases and J by 3 bases, with 10 bases of the junction left unmatched. This CDR3 has 15 residues. The CDR3, as DNA: TGCAGTGTCCCCCTAAGCGGGAGAGACACCGGGGAGCTGTTTTTT. Residues: CSVPLSGRDTGELFF.

The table lists this clonotype with a few counts. The V and J genes are TRBV6-1 and TRBJ1-1; unclear D gene. Germline loops: CDR1 MNHNS, CDR2 SASEGT. Trimming shortened V by 5 bases and J by 3 bases, and 10 bases separated the two germline ends. CDR3 length: 13 residues. CDR3 in DNA: TGTGCCAGCAGTAGAAAGGGTTACACTGAAGCTTTCTTT. This gives the protein CASSRKGYTEAFF.

The rearrangement links TRBV3-1 to TRBJ2-7, with D hard to call. The V and J ends lost 1 base and 3 bases respectively, with 4 bases between them. Germline V lookup: CDR1 LGHDT, CDR2 YNNKEL (reference sequence). This CDR3 comprises 12 residues. The CDR3, as DNA: TGTGCCAGCAGCCAAGTAGTCTACGAGCAGTACTTC. This codes for CASSQVVYEQYF.

This rearrangement joins TRBV2 to TRBJ2-2, with TRBD1 identical over 7 bases. Looked up from germline, CDR1 is SNHLY and CDR2 is FYNNEI. V gave up 6 bases and J gave up 7 bases; unmatched junction bases: 8. The CDR3 extends over 14 amino acids. The CDR3 DNA reads TGTGCCAGCAGCGTCCCCAGGGGGAGCGGGGAGCTGTTTTTT. Its protein product is CASSVPRGSGELFF. The full variable domain, with the rest looked up from reference TRBV2 and TRBJ2-2, is EPEVTQTPSHQVTQMGQEVILRCVPISNHLYFYWYRQILGQKVEFLVSFYNNEISEKSEIFDDQFSVERPDGSNFTLKIRSTKLEDSAMYFCASSVPRGSGELFFGEGSRLTVL.

The chain uses TRBV5-6 and TRBJ1-4; D is unresolved. The germline V gene encodes CDR1 SGHDT and CDR2 YYEEEE. This CDR3 spans 14 amino acids. V lost 4 bases and J 2 bases, leaving 9 bases between the germline ends. CDR3 region: CASSPVATNEKLFF. Written as DNA, the CDR3 is TGTGCCAGCAGCCCCGTTGCGACTAATGAAAAACTGTTTTTT.

The chain is built from TRBV24-1 and TRBJ2-1; 7 bases are shared with TRBD2. V was clipped by 7 bases and J by 10 bases; unmatched bases: 12. Germline V gene sequence: CDR1 KGHDR, CDR2 SFDVKD. This CDR3 contains 14 residues. The CDR3 region has the DNA TGTGCCACCAGCAGGAGAGCGGGACGCGCCGAGCAGTTCTTC. Translated, it gives CATSRRAGRAEQFF.